This T cell receptor (beta chain) was captured by sequencing in a study of early T cells in non-severe SARS-CoV-2 infection. Across the whole study: Chains were unpaired, as sequencing was done on bulk RNA from unsorted whole blood.

The TCR library protocol was used to attach unique molecular identifiers. These identifiers were attached to individual cDNA molecules. In TCRdb, the 5' RACE reads were re-called with MiXCR into one record per CDR3 protein. This table has roughly 50,000 distinct CDR3 sequences, around 6% appearing once. The CDR3 is made up of 13 amino acids. CDR1 is SGHRS and CDR2 is YFSETQ in the germline V gene. V was shortened by 1 base and J by 4 bases, with 6 bases between the two germline ends. The sequence was collected from an adult who was a healthcare worker with PCR-confirmed SARS-CoV-2 infection or an uninfected control (not recorded which). Material for sequencing was whole blood. The chain recombines TRBV5-1 with TRBJ2-1; D remains unclear. DNA for the CDR3: TGCGCCAGCAGCTTGTATACATACAATGAGCAGTTCTTC. Its protein product is CASSLYTYNEQFF.